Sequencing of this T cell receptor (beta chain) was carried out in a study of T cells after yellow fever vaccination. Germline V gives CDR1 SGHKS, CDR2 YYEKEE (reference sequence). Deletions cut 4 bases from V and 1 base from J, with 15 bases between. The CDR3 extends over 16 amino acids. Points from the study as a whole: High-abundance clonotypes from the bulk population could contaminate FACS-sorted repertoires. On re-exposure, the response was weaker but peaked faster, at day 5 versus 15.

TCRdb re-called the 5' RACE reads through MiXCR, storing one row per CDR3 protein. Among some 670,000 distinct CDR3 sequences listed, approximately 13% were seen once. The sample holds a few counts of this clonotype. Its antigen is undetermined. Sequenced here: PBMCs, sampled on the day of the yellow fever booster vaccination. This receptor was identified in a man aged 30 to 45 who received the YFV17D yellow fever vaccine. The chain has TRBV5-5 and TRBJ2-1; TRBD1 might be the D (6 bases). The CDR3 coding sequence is TGTGCCAGCAGCCCAGATACAGGGTGGTCCTACAATGAGCAGTTCTTC. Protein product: CASSPDTGWSYNEQFF.